The source of this T cell receptor beta chain is a study of blood T cell repertoires in COVID-19 (TCRdb year 2020). Notes on the research overall: Collaborator samples came from the United States, Italy and Spain and covered acute and convalescent phases of COVID-19. The samples were drawn from the first 160 participants of the ongoing ImmuneRACE study and from 950 to 1,500 subjects provided by 6 global collaborators. The repertoires were made available in a free public database intended to serve as a resource for research on the immune response to SARS-CoV-2. The material from the prospective study consisted of cDNA or gDNA derived from T cells, B-cell-depleted T cells, or PBMCs. Where HLA class I and class II types were available, the types were taken from metadata supplied by the sample provider, not from assay-based typing. The sample metadata nearly always contained a de-identified subject ID, COVID-19 status, age in years and sex. Subjects who had been exposed to COVID-19, were actively infected with it, or had recovered from it provided the deeply sampled blood TCRbeta repertoires that made up the dataset.

CDR1 and CDR2 are read off the germline V gene as SGHRS and YFSETQ. The CDR3 measures 11 amino acids from cysteine to phenylalanine. Solely the CDR3 DNA is kept, with 33 bases framed from the first base. V is cut by 4 bases and J by 7 bases, and the space between the germline ends is 8 bases. With regard to this clone: The clone's antigen remains unknown. No qualities accompany the bases; no much larger clone lies one base away.

TCRbeta CDR3 regions were amplified from genomic DNA using the immunoSEQ Assay, a bias-controlled multiplex PCR. Turning to the authors' computational methods: Within the assay, amplification of reference gene primers was used to estimate how many nucleated cells each sample contained. To quantify the absolute abundance of each unique TCRbeta CDR3 rearrangement, sequence reads were collapsed and filtered. For each sample, productive Simpson clonality was calculated by taking the square root of Simpson's diversity index across productive rearrangements. TCRdb retrieved this table from immuneACCESS and kept in-frame rearrangements only. Not all clones are present; in checked studies, unresolved V genes account for under half, and no reason is known for the remainder. That table furnishes V, J and clone size, whereas the DNA furnished D and trimming. This sample is represented by about 40,000 clones; roughly 85% of them were singletons. Of the sample, under 5.5% falls within the top ten clones.

Whole blood was collected in K2EDTA tubes by collaborating institutions according to the institutions' own protocols. Collaborator samples were shipped for TCRbeta analysis as frozen whole blood, isolated PBMCs, or DNA extracted from either sample type. The paper as a whole reports these results and caveats: Clinical and demographic metadata were provided uncurated, with the amount varying by source and participant.

The receptor was derived from a middle-aged man with active COVID-19. Specimen: peripheral blood. The chain links TRBV5-1 with TRBJ1-2; the best D guess is TRBD1, with 5 bases matching. In nucleotides, the sequence is TGCGCCAGCAGCGCAGACAGTGGCTACACCTTC. The encoded protein is CASSADSGYTF.